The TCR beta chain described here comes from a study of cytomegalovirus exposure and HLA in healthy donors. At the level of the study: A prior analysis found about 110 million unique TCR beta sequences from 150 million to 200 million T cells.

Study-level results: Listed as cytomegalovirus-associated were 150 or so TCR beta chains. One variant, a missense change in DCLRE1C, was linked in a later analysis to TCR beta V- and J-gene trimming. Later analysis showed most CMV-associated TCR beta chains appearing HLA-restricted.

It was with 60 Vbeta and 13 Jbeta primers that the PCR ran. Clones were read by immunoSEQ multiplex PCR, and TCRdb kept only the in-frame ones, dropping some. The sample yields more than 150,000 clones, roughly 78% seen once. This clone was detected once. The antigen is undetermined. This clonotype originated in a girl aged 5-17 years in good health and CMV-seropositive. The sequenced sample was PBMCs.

CDR3 region: CASSPDTGLGSPLHF. The CDR3 DNA is TGTGCCAGCAGCCCGGATACAGGTTTAGGTTCACCCCTCCACTTT. This chain connects TRBV5-6 to TRBJ1-6; the D gene is possibly TRBD1 (5 bases). CDR3 length equals 15 residues. The germline CDR1 and CDR2 sequences are SGHDT and YYEEEE. V was pared by 4 bases and J by 9 bases, with 17 bases between. Using reference TRBV5-6 and TRBJ1-6 for the parts outside the CDR3, the full variable domain is DAGVTQSPTHLIKTRGQQVTLRCSPKSGHDTVSWYQQALGQGPQFIFQYYEEEERQRGNFPDRFSGHQFPNYSSELNVNALLLGDSALYLCASSPDTGLGSPLHFGNGTRLTVT.